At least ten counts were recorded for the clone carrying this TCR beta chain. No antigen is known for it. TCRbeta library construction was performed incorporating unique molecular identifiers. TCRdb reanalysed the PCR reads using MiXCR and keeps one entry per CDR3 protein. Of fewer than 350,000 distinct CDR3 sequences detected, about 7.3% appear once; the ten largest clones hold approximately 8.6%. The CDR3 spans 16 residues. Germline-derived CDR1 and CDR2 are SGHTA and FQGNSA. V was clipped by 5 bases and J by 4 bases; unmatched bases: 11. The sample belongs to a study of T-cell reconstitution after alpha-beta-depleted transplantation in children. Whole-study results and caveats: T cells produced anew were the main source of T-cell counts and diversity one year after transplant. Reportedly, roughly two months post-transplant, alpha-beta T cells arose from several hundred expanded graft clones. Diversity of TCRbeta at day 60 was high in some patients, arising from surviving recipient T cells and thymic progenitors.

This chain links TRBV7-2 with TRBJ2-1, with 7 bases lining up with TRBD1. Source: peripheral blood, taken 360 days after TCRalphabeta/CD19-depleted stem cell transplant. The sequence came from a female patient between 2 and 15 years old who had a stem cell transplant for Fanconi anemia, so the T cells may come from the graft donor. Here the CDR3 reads CASSPRVTGIYNEQFF. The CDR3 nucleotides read TGTGCCAGCAGCCCCCGGGTGACAGGGATTTACAATGAGCAGTTCTTC.